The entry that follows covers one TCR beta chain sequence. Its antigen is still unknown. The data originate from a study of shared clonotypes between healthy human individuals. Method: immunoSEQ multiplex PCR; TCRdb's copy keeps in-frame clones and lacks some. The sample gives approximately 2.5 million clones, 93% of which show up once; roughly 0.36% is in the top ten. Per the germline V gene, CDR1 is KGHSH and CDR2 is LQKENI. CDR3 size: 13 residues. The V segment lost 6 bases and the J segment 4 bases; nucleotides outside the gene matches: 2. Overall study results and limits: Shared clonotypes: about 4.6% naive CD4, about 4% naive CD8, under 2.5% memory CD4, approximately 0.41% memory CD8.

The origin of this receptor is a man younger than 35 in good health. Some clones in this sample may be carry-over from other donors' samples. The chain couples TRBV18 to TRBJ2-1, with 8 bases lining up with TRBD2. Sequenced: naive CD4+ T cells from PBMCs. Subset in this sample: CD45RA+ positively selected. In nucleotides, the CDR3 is TGTGCCAGCTCGGGGACTAGATACAATGAGCAGTTCTTC. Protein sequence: CASSGTRYNEQFF.